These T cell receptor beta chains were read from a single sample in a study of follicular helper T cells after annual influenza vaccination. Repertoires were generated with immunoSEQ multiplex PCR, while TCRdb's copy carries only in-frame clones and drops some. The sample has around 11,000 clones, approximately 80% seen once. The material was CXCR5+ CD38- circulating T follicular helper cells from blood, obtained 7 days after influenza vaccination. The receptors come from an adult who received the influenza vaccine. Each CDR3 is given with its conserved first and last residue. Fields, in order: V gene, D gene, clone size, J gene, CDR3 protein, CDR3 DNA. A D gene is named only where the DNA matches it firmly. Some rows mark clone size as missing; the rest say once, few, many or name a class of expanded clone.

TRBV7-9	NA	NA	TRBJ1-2	CASSPETRQAPRGYGYTF	TGTGCCAGCAGCCCCGAGACACGACAGGCTCCTAGGGGCTATGGCTACACCTTC
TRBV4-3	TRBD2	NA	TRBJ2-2	CASSQDPAGTSGGENTGELFF	TGCGCCAGCAGCCAAGATCCGGCCGGGACTAGCGGGGGGGAAAACACCGGGGAGCTGTTTTTT
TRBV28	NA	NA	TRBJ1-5	CASSFGGGGNQPQHF	TGTGCCAGCAGTTTCGGAGGGGGAGGCAATCAGCCCCAGCATTTT
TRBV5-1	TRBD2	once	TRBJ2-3	CASSISGGAAGTDTQYF	TGCGCCAGCAGCATTAGCGGGGGGGCTGCGGGCACAGATACGCAGTATTTT
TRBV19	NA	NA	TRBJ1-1	CASSIGVTDTEAFF	TGTGCCAGTAGTATTGGGGTGACGGACACTGAAGCTTTCTTT
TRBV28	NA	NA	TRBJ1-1	CASSIQGGGAEAFF	TGTGCCAGCAGTATACAGGGAGGAGGCGCTGAAGCTTTCTTT
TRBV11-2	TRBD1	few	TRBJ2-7	CASSLDTGEYEQYF	TGTGCCAGCAGCTTAGATACAGGGGAATACGAGCAGTACTTC
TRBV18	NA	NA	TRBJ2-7	CASSPGTQGLSYEQYF	TGTGCCAGCTCACCGGGTACTCAGGGGCTATCCTACGAGCAGTACTTC
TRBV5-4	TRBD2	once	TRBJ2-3	CASSSLTSGGKDTQYF	TGTGCCAGCAGCTCCCTGACTAGCGGGGGAAAGGATACGCAGTATTTT
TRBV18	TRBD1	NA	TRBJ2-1	CASSRLPGQYNEQFF	TGTGCCAGCTCTCGATTACCGGGACAGTACAATGAGCAGTTCTTC
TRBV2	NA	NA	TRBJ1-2	CASDVHVSEGYTF	TGTGCCAGCGACGTCCATGTTTCGGAAGGCTACACCTTC
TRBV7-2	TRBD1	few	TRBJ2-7	CASTGQSSYEQYF	TGTGCCAGCACGGGACAGAGCTCCTACGAGCAGTACTTC
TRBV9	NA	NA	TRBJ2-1	CASSVSPTEYNEQFF	TGTGCCAGCAGCGTTAGTCCAACAGAGTACAATGAGCAGTTCTTC
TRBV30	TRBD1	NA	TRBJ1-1	CAWGGTGGVGAFF	TGTGCCTGGGGAGGGACAGGGGGCGTTGGAGCTTTCTTT
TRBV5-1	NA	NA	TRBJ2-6	CASSLEVAGANVLTF	TGCGCCAGCAGCTTGGAGGTCGCTGGGGCCAACGTCCTGACTTTC
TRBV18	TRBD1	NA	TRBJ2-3	CASSRGQGQADTQYF	TGTGCCAGCTCACGTGGACAGGGTCAGGCAGATACGCAGTATTTT
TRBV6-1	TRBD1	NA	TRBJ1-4	CASSEARWIGQGGEKLFF	TGTGCCAGCAGTGAAGCTCGGTGGATAGGACAGGGTGGTGAAAAACTGTTTTTT
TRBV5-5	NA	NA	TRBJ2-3	CASSPGSSSTDTQYF	TGTGCCAGCAGTCCCGGCTCCTCTAGCACAGATACGCAGTATTTT
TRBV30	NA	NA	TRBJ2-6	CAWSVLGSGANVLTF	TGTGCCTGGAGTGTGTTAGGCTCTGGGGCCAACGTCCTGACTTTC
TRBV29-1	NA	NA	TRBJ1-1	CSVIPNTEAFF	TGCAGCGTTATCCCGAACACTGAAGCTTTCTTT
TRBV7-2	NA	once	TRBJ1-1	CASSLSGGAAEAFF	TGTGCCAGCAGCTTAAGCGGGGGGGCGGCTGAAGCTTTCTTT
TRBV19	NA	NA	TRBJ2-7	CASSNFLVSAYEQYF	TGTGCCAGTAGTAATTTCCTGGTGAGTGCCTACGAGCAGTACTTC
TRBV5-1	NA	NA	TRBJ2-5	CASSLVGRGEQETQYF	TGCGCCAGCAGCTTGGTTGGCAGGGGAGAACAAGAGACCCAGTACTTC
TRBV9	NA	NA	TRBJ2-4	CASSVGLSNIQYF	TGTGCCAGCAGCGTAGGTCTATCTAACATTCAGTACTTC
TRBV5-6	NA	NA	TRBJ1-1	CASSSARGGDTEAFF	TGTGCCAGCAGCTCCGCGAGGGGGGGTGACACTGAAGCTTTCTTT
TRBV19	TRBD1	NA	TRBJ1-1	CASSKVGTALNTEAFF	TGTGCCAGTAGTAAGGTGGGGACAGCACTGAACACTGAAGCTTTCTTT
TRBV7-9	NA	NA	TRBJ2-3	CASSSPGGRFSADTQYF	TGTGCCAGCAGCTCCCCCGGAGGCCGATTTTCCGCAGATACGCAGTATTTT
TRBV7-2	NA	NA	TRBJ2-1	CASSLGGTDNEQFF	TGTGCCAGCAGCTTAGGAGGGACCGACAATGAGCAGTTCTTC
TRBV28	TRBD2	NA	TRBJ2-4	CASSLSGRGAWYF	TGTGCCAGCAGTTTATCGGGGCGGGGGGCGTGGTACTTC
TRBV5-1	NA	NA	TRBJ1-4	CASSSRINEKLFF	TGCGCCAGCAGCTCGAGAATTAATGAAAAACTGTTTTTT
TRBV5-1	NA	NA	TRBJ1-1	CASSLRDMNTEAFF	TGCGCCAGCAGCTTAAGGGACATGAACACTGAAGCTTTCTTT
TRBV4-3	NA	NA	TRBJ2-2	CASSQAFPTGELFF	TGCGCCAGCAGCCAAGCCTTTCCCACCGGGGAGCTGTTTTTT
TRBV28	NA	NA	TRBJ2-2	CASSLRGTETGELFF	TGTGCCAGCAGTTTGAGAGGGACGGAAACCGGGGAGCTGTTTTTT
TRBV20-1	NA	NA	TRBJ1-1	CSVAGSTEAFF	TGCAGTGTCGCAGGGAGCACTGAAGCTTTCTTT
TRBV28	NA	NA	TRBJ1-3	CASSSGNSGNTIYF	TGTGCCAGCAGTTCGGGCAACTCTGGAAACACCATATATTTT
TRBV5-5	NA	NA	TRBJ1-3	CASSVTGTSGNTIYF	TGTGCCAGCAGCGTTACAGGGACCTCTGGAAACACCATATATTTT
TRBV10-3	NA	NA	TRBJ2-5	CAINPGGGETQYF	TGTGCCATCAACCCAGGGGGGGGTGAGACCCAGTACTTC
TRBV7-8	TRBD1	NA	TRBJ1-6	CASSFSQGGQNSPLHF	TGTGCCAGCAGCTTCAGCCAGGGGGGTCAGAATTCACCCCTCCACTTT
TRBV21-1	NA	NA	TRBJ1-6	CASSFHRDRVAYNSPLHF	TGTGCCAGCAGCTTCCACCGGGACAGGGTAGCCTATAATTCACCCCTCCACTTT
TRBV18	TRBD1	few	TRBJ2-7	CASSPTGGLEQYF	TGTGCCAGCTCACCTACAGGGGGCCTCGAGCAGTACTTC
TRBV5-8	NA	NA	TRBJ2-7	CASSRDRGTGSYEQYF	TGTGCCAGCAGCAGGGATCGTGGGACTGGCTCCTACGAGCAGTACTTC
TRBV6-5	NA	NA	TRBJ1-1	CASYTPGRTEAFF	TGTGCCAGCTACACCCCGGGGAGGACTGAAGCTTTCTTT
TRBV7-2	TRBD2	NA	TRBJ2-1	CASSLSGILYNEQFF	TGTGCCAGCAGCTTAAGCGGGATCCTCTACAATGAGCAGTTCTTC
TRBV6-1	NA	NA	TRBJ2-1	CASSGPTTVGSRNNEQFF	TGTGCCAGCAGTGGTCCCACGACAGTTGGATCGAGAAACAATGAGCAGTTCTTC
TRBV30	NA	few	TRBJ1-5	CAWRRGGPDQPQHF	TGTGCCTGGAGGAGAGGTGGCCCAGATCAGCCCCAGCATTTT
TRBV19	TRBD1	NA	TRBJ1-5	CASRDRGNQPQHF	TGTGCCAGTAGGGACAGGGGAAATCAGCCCCAGCATTTT
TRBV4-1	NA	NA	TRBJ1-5	CASSQGEVHALHQPQHF	TGCGCCAGCAGCCAAGGAGAGGTACACGCCCTTCATCAGCCCCAGCATTTT
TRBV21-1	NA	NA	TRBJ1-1	CASSNVGGEHTEAFF	TGTGCCAGCAGCAATGTGGGGGGAGAGCACACTGAAGCTTTCTTT
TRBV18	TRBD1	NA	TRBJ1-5	CASSPQGARDQPQHF	TGTGCCAGCTCACCACAGGGGGCCCGGGATCAGCCCCAGCATTTT
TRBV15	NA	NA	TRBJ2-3	CATSRDHADTQYF	TGTGCCACCAGCAGAGATCACGCAGATACGCAGTATTTT
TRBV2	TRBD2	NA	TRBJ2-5	CASRSSGGAKTQYF	TGTGCCAGCAGGAGTAGCGGGGGGGCAAAGACCCAGTACTTC
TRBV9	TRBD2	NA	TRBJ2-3	CASRGGGIQTDTQYF	TGTGCCAGCAGGGGCGGGGGGATACAGACAGATACGCAGTATTTT
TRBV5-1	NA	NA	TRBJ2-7	CASSFNYEQYF	TGCGCCAGCAGCTTCAACTACGAGCAGTACTTC
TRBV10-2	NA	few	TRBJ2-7	CASSINSYEQYF	TGCGCCAGCAGTATCAACTCCTACGAGCAGTACTTC
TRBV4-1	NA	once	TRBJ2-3	CASSRTNAFTDTQYF	TGCGCCAGCAGTCGTACTAACGCCTTCACAGATACGCAGTATTTT
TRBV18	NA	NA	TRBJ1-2	CASSPGSDFYGYTF	TGTGCCAGCTCACCCGGCTCAGATTTCTATGGCTACACCTTC
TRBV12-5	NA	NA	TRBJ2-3	CASGPSGRDTQYF	TGTGCTAGTGGTCCGTCGGGGAGAGATACGCAGTATTTT